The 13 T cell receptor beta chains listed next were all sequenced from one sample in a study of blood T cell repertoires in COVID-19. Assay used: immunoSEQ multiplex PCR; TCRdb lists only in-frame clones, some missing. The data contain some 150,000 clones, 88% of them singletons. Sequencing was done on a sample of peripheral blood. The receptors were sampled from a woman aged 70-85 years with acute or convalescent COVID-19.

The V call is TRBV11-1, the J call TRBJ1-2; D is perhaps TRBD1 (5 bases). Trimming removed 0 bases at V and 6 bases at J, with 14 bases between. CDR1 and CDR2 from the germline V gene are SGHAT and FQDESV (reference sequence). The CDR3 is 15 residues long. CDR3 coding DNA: TGTGCCAGCAGCTTAGCGCCCCGGGACTGGGATGGCTACACCTTC. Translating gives CASSLAPRDWDGYTF.

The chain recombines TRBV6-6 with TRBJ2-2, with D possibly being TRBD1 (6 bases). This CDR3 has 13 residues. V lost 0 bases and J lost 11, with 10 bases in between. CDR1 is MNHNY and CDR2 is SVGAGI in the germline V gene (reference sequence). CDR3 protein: CASSYSTDRELFF. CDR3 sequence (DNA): TGTGCCAGCAGTTACTCGACGGACAGAGAGCTGTTTTTT.

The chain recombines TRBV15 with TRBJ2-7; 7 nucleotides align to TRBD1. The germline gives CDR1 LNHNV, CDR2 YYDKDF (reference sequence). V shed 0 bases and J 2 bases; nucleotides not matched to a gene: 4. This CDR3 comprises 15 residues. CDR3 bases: TGTGCCACCAGCAGAGACCGCAGGGGGACCTACGAGCAGTACTTC. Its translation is CATSRDRRGTYEQYF.

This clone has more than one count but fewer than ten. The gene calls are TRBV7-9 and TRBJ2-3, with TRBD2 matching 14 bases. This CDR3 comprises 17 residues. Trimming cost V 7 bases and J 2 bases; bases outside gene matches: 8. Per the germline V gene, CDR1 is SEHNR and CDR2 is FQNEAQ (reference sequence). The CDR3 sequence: CASTPGLAGAYTDTQYF. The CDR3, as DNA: TGTGCCAGCACGCCGGGACTAGCGGGGGCCTACACAGATACGCAGTATTTT.

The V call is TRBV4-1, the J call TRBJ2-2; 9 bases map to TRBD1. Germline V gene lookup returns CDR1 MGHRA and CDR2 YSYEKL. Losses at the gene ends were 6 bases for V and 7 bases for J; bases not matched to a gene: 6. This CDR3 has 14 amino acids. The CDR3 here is CASRPGQGIGELFF. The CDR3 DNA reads TGCGCCAGCAGACCGGGACAGGGAATCGGGGAGCTGTTTTTT.

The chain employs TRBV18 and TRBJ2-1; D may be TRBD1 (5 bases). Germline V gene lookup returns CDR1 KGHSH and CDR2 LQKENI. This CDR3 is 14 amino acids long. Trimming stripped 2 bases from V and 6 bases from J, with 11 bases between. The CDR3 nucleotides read TGTGCCAGCTCACCAATCGACAGTACCAATGAGCAGTTCTTC. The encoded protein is CASSPIDSTNEQFF.

DNA of the CDR3: TGTGCCACCCCTCGGCAGCGTCTCTTTAACTATGGCTACACCTTC. This encodes CATPRQRLFNYGYTF. The genes are TRBV27 and TRBJ1-2; the D is unclear. The CDR3 totals 15 residues. Trimming removed 10 bases from V and 1 base from J, with 19 bases in between. Looked up from germline, CDR1 is MNHEY and CDR2 is SMNVEV (reference sequence).

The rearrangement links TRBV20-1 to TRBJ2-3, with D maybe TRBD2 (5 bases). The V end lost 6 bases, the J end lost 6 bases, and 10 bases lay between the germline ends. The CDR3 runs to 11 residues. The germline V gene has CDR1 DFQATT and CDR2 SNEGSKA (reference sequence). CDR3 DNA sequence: TGCAGTGCCACTAGGTCCGATACGCAGTATTTT. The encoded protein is CSATRSDTQYF.

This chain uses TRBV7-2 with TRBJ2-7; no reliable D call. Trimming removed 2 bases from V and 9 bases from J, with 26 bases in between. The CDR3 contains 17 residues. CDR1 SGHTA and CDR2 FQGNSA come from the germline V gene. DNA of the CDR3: TGTGCCAGCAGCTTAAGGATAGTTGCGGAGAGAAGTTGCGGGCAGTACGTC. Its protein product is CASSLRIVAERSCGQYV.

The CDR3 nucleotides read TGCACCAGCAGCCAAGATAGGGCTAGCGGCATGTACAATGAGCAGTTCTTC. Its protein is CTSSQDRASGMYNEQFF. The chain recombines TRBV1 with TRBJ2-1; TRBD2 is the table's D call, not checked against the DNA. TRBV1 is a pseudogene. There are 17 residues in the CDR3.

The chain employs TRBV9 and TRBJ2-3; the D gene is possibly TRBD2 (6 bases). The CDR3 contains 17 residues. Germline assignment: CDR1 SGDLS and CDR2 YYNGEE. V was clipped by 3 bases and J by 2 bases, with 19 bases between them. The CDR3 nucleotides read TGTGCCAGCAGCGCCACAACCGGGACTCTATACACAGATACGCAGTATTTT. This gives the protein CASSATTGTLYTDTQYF.

The chain's CDR3 is CASRSGQGWTDTQYF. The CDR3 DNA is TGTGCCAGCAGATCGGGACAGGGGTGGACAGATACGCAGTATTTT. The rearrangement joins TRBV11-1 to TRBJ2-3; 10 bases match TRBD1. Germline V gives CDR1 SGHAT, CDR2 FQDESV (reference sequence). The V segment lost 6 bases and the J segment 3 bases; nucleotides outside the gene matches: 6. The length of the CDR3 is 15 residues.

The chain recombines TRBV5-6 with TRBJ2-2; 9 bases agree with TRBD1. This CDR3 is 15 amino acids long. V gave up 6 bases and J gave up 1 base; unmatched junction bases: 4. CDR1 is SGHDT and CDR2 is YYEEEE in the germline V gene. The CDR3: CASINRGRNTGELFF. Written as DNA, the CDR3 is TGTGCCAGCATTAACAGGGGGCGGAACACCGGGGAGCTGTTTTTT.